This T cell receptor (beta chain) was documented in a study of OX40 agonist ivuxolimab in advanced cancers. The assay was immunoSEQ multiplex PCR, and TCRdb's table has in-frame clones only and misses some. Of some 100,000 clones listed, 85% to 95% are singletons. This CDR3 has 14 amino acids. Germline CDR1 is MNHNS and CDR2 is SASEGT. The V gene end was trimmed by 10 bases and the J gene end by 1 base; junction bases not matched to a gene: 4. This clone was counted once. Its antigen is still unknown. Autoimmune disease history or systemic immunosuppression led to patient exclusion. Study-wide findings and caveats: Within 6 weeks, CD4+ and CD8+ blood T cells expanded clonally at 0.1 to 3.0 mg/kg. Some of the nonresponding patients also showed low levels of normalized T-cell clonal expansion.

The source material was CD4+ or CD8+ T cells sorted from blood, sampled in a trial of the OX40 agonist ivuxolimab. This receptor was taken from an adult with an advanced solid tumor such as melanoma, head and neck, liver or kidney cancer. The chain recombines TRBV6-1 with TRBJ2-2; 9 bases match TRBD2. CDR3 loop: CATSLAGNTGELFF. The DNA of the CDR3 is TGTGCCACTTCACTAGCGGGGAACACCGGGGAGCTGTTTTTT.